Sequencing of this TCR beta chain was carried out in a study of blood T cell repertoires in COVID-19. Overall study: Both acute and convalescent COVID-19 samples were obtained from the United States, Italy and Spain. Sources were T cells, B-cell-depleted T cells, or PBMCs; the material itself was cDNA or gDNA.

V was shortened by 2 bases and J by 0 bases, with 14 bases between the two germline ends. Per germline, CDR1 SGDLS and CDR2 YYNGEE. This CDR3 contains 17 residues. Original methodology: Reference gene primers were amplified, and this amplification served to estimate nucleated cell counts. Clones were read by immunoSEQ multiplex PCR, and TCRdb kept only the in-frame ones, dropping some. The DNA was the basis for D and trimming; V, J and clone size are from that table. The sample holds about 300,000 clones; around 88% are singletons and the top ten take 6.9%. Sequencing was carried out using peripheral blood. V gene TRBV9 combines with J gene TRBJ1-4; D may be TRBD1 (5 bases). The TCR comes from a woman in her thirties who had recovered from COVID-19. The CDR3 DNA reads as TGTGCCAGCAGCGTGGGGCCGGTCAGAACAACTAATGAAAAACTGTTTTTT. It is translated as CASSVGPVRTTNEKLFF.